Below, 21 T cell receptor beta chains from the same sample are listed, as sequenced in a study of spatial heterogeneity in lung cancer. Notes on the study in general: It was found that expanded intratumoral alpha and beta TCR counts tracked tumor mutation counts.

MiXCR was run by TCRdb on the 5' RACE reads, yielding one entry per CDR3 protein. The sample gives some 11,000 distinct CDR3 sequences, about 8% of which show up once; less than 25% is in the top ten. Their cognate antigens are unknown. Time point defined: sample taken at primary tumor resection. The sample in question was lung tumor tissue, obtained at surgery. All receptors derive from a female donor with early-stage non-small cell lung cancer.

There are many counts of this clonotype. The V gene is TRBV18, the J gene TRBJ2-1, with 8 bases matching TRBD2. With 6 bases clipped from V and 2 bases from J, the junction kept 6 bases outside the gene matches. Germline values: CDR1 KGHSH, CDR2 LQKENI. The CDR3 sequence is 15 residues long. The CDR3 DNA reads TGTGCCAGCTCGAGCGACGGGGGGGCCTACAATGAGCAGTTCTTC. This translates into CASSSDGGAYNEQFF.

This clonotype showed up many times. The chain employs TRBV7-2 and TRBJ1-1; D is unresolved. The CDR3 loop spans 15 amino acids. Germline V gene sequence: CDR1 SGHTA, CDR2 FQGNSA. The germline V and J ends were trimmed by 5 bases and 6 bases, with 19 bases remaining between them. The CDR3 protein is CASSPTQVRTAEAFF. The CDR3 region has the DNA TGTGCCAGCAGCCCGACCCAGGTTAGGACTGCTGAAGCTTTCTTT.

This clonotype was observed many times. This chain joins TRBV7-9 and TRBJ2-7; 7 bases are shared with TRBD1. CDR3 length: 13 residues. J lost 6 bases, V lost 5 bases, and 7 bases had no gene match. Germline-derived CDR1 and CDR2 are SEHNR and FQNEAQ (reference sequence). The CDR3 loop is CASSLTTGPEQYF. Here the CDR3 DNA reads TGTGCCAGCAGCCTAACGACAGGGCCCGAGCAGTACTTC.

To note about this clonotype: Given a much more abundant clone one base away, this may be a read error. The chain has TRBV6-2 or TRBV6-3 and TRBJ1-1; tentative D call: TRBD1 (5 bases). This CDR3 contains 15 residues. CDR1 and CDR2 from the germline V gene are MNHEY and SVGEGT. CDR3 sequence reads: CAGSYQGLQNTEAFF. CDR3 nucleotides: TGTGCCGGCAGTTACCAGGGACTGCAGAACACTGAAGCTTTCTTT.

This clonotype is labeled medium-sized (0.01 to 0.1%). The gene calls are TRBV6-2 or TRBV6-3 and TRBJ2-5; D possibly corresponds to TRBD2 (6 bases). The CDR3 length is 13 residues. Trimming took 9 bases from V and 0 from J, leaving 11 bases between them. The germline CDR1 and CDR2 sequences are MNHEY and SVGEGT. The DNA for the CDR3 is TGTGCCAGTTTGCGGGGAAACCAAGAGACCCAGTACTTC. It translates to CASLRGNQETQYF.

This clonotype was seen repeatedly, ten times or more. The V gene is TRBV2, the J gene TRBJ2-5, with unresolved D. This CDR3 has 13 amino acids. Trimming removed 4 bases at V and 4 bases at J, with 10 bases between. CDR1 is SNHLY, CDR2 FYNNEI, per germline. CDR3 nucleotides: TGTGCCAGCAGTGGGCCCGGGCCAGAGACCCAGTACTTC. This codes for CASSGPGPETQYF.

In this sample, this clonotype turned up many times. The V and J genes are TRBV7-2 and TRBJ1-5; tentative D call: TRBD1 (5 bases). The CDR3 is 15 amino acids. The V end was cut by 5 bases, the J end by 0 bases, with 11 bases between. The germline V gene has CDR1 SGHTA and CDR2 FQGNSA. CDR3 nucleotides: TGTGCCAGCAGCCCCGAGGGACTTAGCAATCAGCCCCAGCATTTT. Protein: CASSPEGLSNQPQHF.

In its sample, this clonotype was seen many times. The chain has TRBV29-1 and TRBJ1-2, with D maybe TRBD1 (5 bases). The CDR3 has 12 amino acids. CDR1 SQVTM and CDR2 ANQGSEA come from the germline V gene. V was shortened by 6 bases and J by 6 bases, with 14 bases between the two germline ends. The CDR3 here is CSVVERGDGYTF. The CDR3 DNA reads TGCAGCGTCGTAGAGAGAGGGGATGGCTACACCTTC.

Many counts were recorded for this clonotype. V and J are TRBV9 and TRBJ2-2; D assignment may be TRBD1 or TRBD2 (5 bases each). The CDR3 covers 16 residues. With 2 bases removed from V and 4 bases from J, the gap between germline ends came to 15 bases. Germline V gene sequence: CDR1 SGDLS, CDR2 YYNGEE. CDR3 DNA: TGTGCCAGCAGCGTCTCCGGGACGTCAGGCACCGGGGAGCTGTTTTTT. Translating it yields CASSVSGTSGTGELFF.

Relative to its sample, this clonotype is medium-sized. The chain links TRBV19 to TRBJ2-2; a possible D gene is TRBD2 (5 bases). Trimming shortened V by 3 bases and J by 7 bases, and 6 bases separated the two germline ends. The CDR3 covers 12 residues. In germline, CDR1 is LNHDA, CDR2 SQIVND (reference sequence). DNA for the CDR3: TGTGCCAGTAGTATTCGGGGCGGGGAGCTGTTTTTT. This gives the protein CASSIRGGELFF.

This clonotype was recorded many times. The chain joins TRBV5-1 to TRBJ2-5; D is uncertain. V lost 0 bases and J lost 3, with 18 bases in between. The CDR3 is made up of 17 amino acids. The V gene's germline CDR1 is SGHRS and CDR2 YFSETQ. CDR3 coding DNA: TGCGCCAGCAGCTTGGATAGTTTTAGACAAGGGAAAGAGACCCAGTACTTC. Protein sequence: CASSLDSFRQGKETQYF.

This clonotype came up many times. The CDR3 sequence: CASGDRGSYNEQFF. DNA for the CDR3: TGTGCTAGTGGCGACAGGGGAAGCTACAATGAGCAGTTCTTC. The chain combines TRBV12-5 with TRBJ2-1, with 8 bases aligning to TRBD1. The length of the CDR3 is 14 residues. Looked up from germline, CDR1 is LGHNT and CDR2 is FRNRAP. J lost 3 bases, V lost 6 bases, and 4 bases had no gene match.

This clonotype was observed many times. The CDR3 coding sequence is TGTGCCAGCAGCGGGTCGACAGGGAAGGGGGTCTATGGCTACACCTTC. Translating it yields CASSGSTGKGVYGYTF. The chain is built from TRBV11-2 and TRBJ1-2, with 7 bases lining up with TRBD1. Losses at the gene ends were 5 bases for V and 4 bases for J; bases not matched to a gene: 13. This CDR3 has 16 residues. Looked up from germline, CDR1 is SGHAT and CDR2 is FQNNGV.

This clonotype was observed many times. The chain is built from TRBV20-1 and TRBJ1-2; D is ambiguous. This CDR3 spans 11 amino acids. Trimming removed 6 bases from V and 7 bases from J, with 12 bases in between. Per the germline V gene, CDR1 is DFQATT and CDR2 is SNEGSKA (reference sequence). The CDR3 DNA is TGCAGTGCCGCGCCCCCTGGTGGCTACACCTTC. Amino acid sequence: CSAAPPGGYTF.

The table lists this clonotype with a few counts. The J gene is TRBJ2-7, the V gene TRBV6-2 or TRBV6-3; D is possibly TRBD2 (5 bases). V lost 8 bases and J lost 2, with 13 bases in between. CDR1 is MNHEY and CDR2 is SVGEGT in the germline V gene. The CDR3 has 13 amino acids. CDR3 protein: CASGRTGTYEQYF. In DNA, the CDR3 is TGTGCCAGCGGCCGGACTGGGACCTACGAGCAGTACTTC.

There are a few counts of this clonotype. The V gene is TRBV18, the J gene TRBJ2-2; D ambiguous. Looked up from germline, CDR1 is KGHSH and CDR2 is LQKENI. This CDR3 comprises 14 residues. Trimming removed 2 bases at V and 1 base at J, with 5 bases between. CDR3 protein: CASSPGVNTGELFF. The CDR3 DNA reads as TGTGCCAGCTCACCAGGGGTGAACACCGGGGAGCTGTTTTTT.

This clonotype has a count of ten or more. V is TRBV6-5 and J is TRBJ2-7; D possibly matches TRBD1 or TRBD2 (6 bases each). CDR3 length: 15 residues. V was pared by 2 bases and J by 6 bases, with 17 bases between. In germline, CDR1 is MNHEY, CDR2 SVGAGI. Written as DNA, the CDR3 is TGTGCCAGCAGTTACGGGGGGAAACAGGGATCCGAGCAGTACTTC. This sequence encodes CASSYGGKQGSEQYF.

The sample holds many counts of this clonotype. Here the CDR3 DNA reads TGCAGTGCTAGTGTGCCGGGATCCAAAAACATTCAGTACTTC. Protein product: CSASVPGSKNIQYF. This chain joins TRBV20-1 and TRBJ2-4; possibly TRBD2 for D (5 bases). Germline V CDR1 and CDR2: DFQATT, SNEGSKA (reference sequence). The CDR3 has 14 residues. V lost 3 bases, J lost 2 bases, and 11 bases lay in between.

This clonotype was recorded many times. The rearrangement joins TRBV18 to TRBJ1-1, with D hard to call. The V end lost 1 base, the J end lost 3 bases, and 12 bases lay between the germline ends. Germline V CDR1 and CDR2: KGHSH, LQKENI. The CDR3 spans 15 residues. The CDR3 DNA reads as TGTGCCAGCTCACCACGGCTGGGGATAGACACTGAAGCTTTCTTT. Translated: CASSPRLGIDTEAFF.

This clonotype was seen ten or more times. This chain uses TRBV5-1 with TRBJ2-1; 8 nucleotides line up with TRBD2. CDR1 SGHRS and CDR2 YFSETQ come from the germline V gene. Losses at the gene ends were 3 bases for V and 7 bases for J; bases not matched to a gene: 9. The CDR3 is 15 amino acids. The CDR3 is CASSSYSGAGNEQFF. The CDR3, as DNA: TGCGCCAGCAGCTCTTATAGCGGGGCGGGGAATGAGCAGTTCTTC. The full variable domain, rest sourced from reference TRBV5-1 and TRBJ2-1, is KAGVTQTPRYLIKTRGQQVTLSCSPISGHRSVSWYQQTPGQGLQFLFEYFSETQRNKGNFPGRFSGRQFSNSRSEMNVSTLELGDSALYLCASSSYSGAGNEQFFGPGTRLTVL.

This clonotype was observed at least ten times. This chain connects TRBV12-3 or TRBV12-4 to TRBJ1-4; D call uncertain. V lost 6 bases, J lost 11 bases, and 16 bases lay in between. This CDR3 is 13 amino acids long. Here the CDR3 reads CASSLGALGKLFF. The CDR3 DNA reads TGTGCCAGCAGCCTCGGTGCCCTGGGGAAACTGTTTTTT.